This record concerns one TCR beta chain sequence. It lacks a known antigen. Base-call qualities are not available, and no considerably larger clone is one nucleotide away. Every donor in the study was a healthy Caucasian. The twin cohort consisted of three pairs of female monozygotic twins, all aged about 18 to 29 years. Peripheral blood mononuclear cells were the source from which RNA for the TCR libraries was isolated. In the germline V gene (reference sequence), CDR1 corresponds to MNHEY and CDR2 to SMNVEV. The CDR3 goes from the cysteine to the phenylalanine over 14 residues. Only the CDR3 portion is preserved as DNA: 42 bases, with reading frame beginning at the first base. V gives up 6 bases and J gives up 1 base, and the segment between their germline ends measures 11 bases. The receptor library was made with 5' RACE. Sequencing was performed on an Illumina HiSeq 2000. Template switching added a universal primer binding site, and the final cDNA carried a unique molecular identifier that allowed TCR cDNA molecules to be counted accurately. First-strand cDNA for TCR alpha and beta chains was synthesized from specific primers in the conserved constant-segment region. Each cDNA library was double barcoded, with a SMART-Mk sample barcode plus Illumina barcodes, to control for contamination. TruSeq adapter sequences along with Illumina sample barcodes were introduced in two successive PCR steps. The Illumina HiSeq platform was used with custom primers to sequence TCR alpha and beta cDNA libraries. As for how the authors treated the data: Unique molecular identifiers were extracted from raw reads with MiGEC, and CDR3 positions were determined with MiXCR. For each individual, recombination models were inferred using an EM algorithm with the repgenHMM and IGoR tools. The analysis of shared clonotypes was done with the tcR package in R, with sharing normalized by the product of cloneset sizes. Out-of-frame nonproductive sequences were analyzed to study raw recombination free of thymic and clonal selection effects. TCRdb took the public reads, trimmed them with fastp at Q25, ran MiXCR for clone calling and kept in-frame beta chains. Entries are consolidated by CDR3 protein sequence, retaining the most common genes and DNA. The V and J calls shown here were made by TCRdb, not taken from the authors' results. A total of hundreds of thousands of distinct CDR3 sequences appear in this sample, roughly an eighth of them only once. The top ten clonotypes cover around 1.5% of the sample.

The sample belongs to a study of identical twins (dated by TCRdb to 2016 to 2017). Background for the entire study: To test whether fetal clonotypes persist, the study used deep sequencing on TCR alpha and beta repertoires from monozygotic twins, unrelated adults of various ages, and cord blood. Replicate twin experiments were performed at different times using different library preparation protocols to rule out contamination. The study at large found these results: Compared with coincidental sharing between unrelated individuals, an excess of low generation-probability sequences was observed among out-of-frame TCR alpha sequences shared between twins. A weaker excess of twin sharing was found in beta out-of-frame sequences because the signal-to-noise ratio was lowered by fewer shared sequences. In monozygotic twins, out-of-frame TCR alpha sharing was systematically underestimated by recombination models, although the models agreed with sharing between unrelated individuals. Fewer insertions were carried by abundant cord blood beta clonotypes; a weaker similar trend was observed in young adult naive repertoires, while no such trend was observed in memory repertoires. Zero-insertion analyses could be partly confounded by invariant T cells such as MAIT and iNKT, though diverse VJ usage argued against such confounding for most clonotypes. Conclusions relied on cross-sectional statistical analysis, since the same donors could not be followed over many years.

These data were also reused for a study on yellow fever vaccine responses in identical twins. As that second study puts it: The authors reported that the T cell response to vaccination in identical twins appeared partly convergent and partly personalized. In the study, vaccine-responding T cell clones were precisely tracked in identical twins.

The sequence came from a woman between 18 and 29 years old in good health. The rearrangement joined TRBV27 to TRBJ2-3; a tentative D match to TRBD1 spans 5 bases. Material: PBMCs. The CDR3 protein is CASRGALGTDTQYF. The DNA sequence is as follows: TGTGCCAGCAGAGGGGCCCTAGGCACAGATACGCAGTATTTT.